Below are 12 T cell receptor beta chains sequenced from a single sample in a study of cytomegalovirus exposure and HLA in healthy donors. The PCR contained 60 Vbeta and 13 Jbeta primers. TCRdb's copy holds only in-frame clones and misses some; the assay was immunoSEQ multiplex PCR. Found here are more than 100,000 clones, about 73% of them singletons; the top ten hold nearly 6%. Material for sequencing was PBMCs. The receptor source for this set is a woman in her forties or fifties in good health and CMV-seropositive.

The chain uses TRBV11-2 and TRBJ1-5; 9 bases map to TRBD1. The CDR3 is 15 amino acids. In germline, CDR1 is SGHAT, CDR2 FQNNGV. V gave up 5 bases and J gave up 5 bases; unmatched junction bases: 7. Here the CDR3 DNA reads TGTGCCAGCAGCCTGGGGACAGGGCGGGATCAGCCCCAGCATTTT. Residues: CASSLGTGRDQPQHF.

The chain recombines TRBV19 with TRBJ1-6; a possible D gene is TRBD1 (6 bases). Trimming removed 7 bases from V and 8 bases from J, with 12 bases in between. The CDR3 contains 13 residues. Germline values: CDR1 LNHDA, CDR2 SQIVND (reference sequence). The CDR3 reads CASTTGTYSPLHF. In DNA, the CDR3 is TGTGCCAGTACCACAGGGACGTATTCACCCCTCCACTTT.

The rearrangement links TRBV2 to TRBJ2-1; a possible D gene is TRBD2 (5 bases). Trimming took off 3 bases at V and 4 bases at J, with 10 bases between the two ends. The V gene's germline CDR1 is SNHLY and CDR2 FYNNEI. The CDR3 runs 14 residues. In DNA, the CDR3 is TGTGCCAGCAGTGAGTTTAGGACTTACAATGAGCAGTTCTTC. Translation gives CASSEFRTYNEQFF. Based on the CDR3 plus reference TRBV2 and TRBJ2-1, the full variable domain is EPEVTQTPSHQVTQMGQEVILRCVPISNHLYFYWYRQILGQKVEFLVSFYNNEISEKSEIFDDQFSVERPDGSNFTLKIRSTKLEDSAMYFCASSEFRTYNEQFFGPGTRLTVL.

The CDR3 spells CASSMGGQGDKNIQYF. CDR3 nucleotides: TGTGCCAGTAGTATGGGCGGACAGGGGGATAAAAACATTCAGTACTTC. This rearrangement joins TRBV19 to TRBJ2-4; 10 nucleotides line up with TRBD1. The V gene's germline CDR1 is LNHDA and CDR2 SQIVND (reference sequence). V dropped 3 bases and J dropped 4; count of bases not matched to a gene: 6. This CDR3 is 16 amino acids long.

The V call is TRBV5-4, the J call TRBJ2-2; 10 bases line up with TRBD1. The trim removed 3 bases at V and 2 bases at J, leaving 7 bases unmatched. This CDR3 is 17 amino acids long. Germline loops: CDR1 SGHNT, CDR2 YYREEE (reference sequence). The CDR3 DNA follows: TGTGCCAGCAGCTCTCCGGGACAGGGGTCCAACACCGGGGAGCTGTTTTTT. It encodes CASSSPGQGSNTGELFF.

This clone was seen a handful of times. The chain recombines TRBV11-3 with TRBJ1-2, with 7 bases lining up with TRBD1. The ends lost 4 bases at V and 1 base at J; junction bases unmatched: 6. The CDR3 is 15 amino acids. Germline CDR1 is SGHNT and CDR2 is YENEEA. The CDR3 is CASSSPWDSNYGYTF. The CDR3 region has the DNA TGTGCCAGCAGCTCCCCCTGGGACAGTAACTATGGCTACACCTTC.

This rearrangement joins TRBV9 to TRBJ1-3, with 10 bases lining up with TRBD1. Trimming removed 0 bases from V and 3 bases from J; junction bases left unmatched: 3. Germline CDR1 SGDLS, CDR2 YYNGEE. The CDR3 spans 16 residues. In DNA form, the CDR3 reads TGTGCCAGCAGCGTAGGACAGGGGGCAGGTGGAAACACCATATATTTT. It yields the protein CASSVGQGAGGNTIYF. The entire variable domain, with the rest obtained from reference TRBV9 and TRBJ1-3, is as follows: DSGVTQTPKHLITATGQRVTLRCSPRSGDLSVYWYQQSLDQGLQFLIQYYNGEERAKGNILERFSAQQFPDLHSELNLSSLELGDSALYFCASSVGQGAGGNTIYFGEGSWLTVV.

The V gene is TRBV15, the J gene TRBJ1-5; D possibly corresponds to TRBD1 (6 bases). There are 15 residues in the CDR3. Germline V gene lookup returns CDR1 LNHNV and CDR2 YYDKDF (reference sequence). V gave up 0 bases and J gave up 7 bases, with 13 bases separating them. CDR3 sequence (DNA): TGTGCCACCAGCAGAGATGGGCAGGGGCAACAGCCCCAGCATTTT. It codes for CATSRDGQGQQPQHF.

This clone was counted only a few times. The CDR3 region is CASRDTSSYNEQFF. The CDR3 DNA sequence: TGCGCCAGCAGAGACACAAGCTCCTACAATGAGCAGTTCTTC. The V call is TRBV5-1, the J call TRBJ2-1; D is unresolved. The CDR3 runs to 14 residues. Trimming left V 5 bases short and J 0 bases short, with 9 bases between. Germline V gene data show CDR1 as SGHRS and CDR2 as YFSETQ.

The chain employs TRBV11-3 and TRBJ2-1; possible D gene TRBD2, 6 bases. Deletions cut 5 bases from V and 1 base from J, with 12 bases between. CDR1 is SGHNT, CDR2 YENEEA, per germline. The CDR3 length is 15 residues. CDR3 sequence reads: CASSLRGESYNEQFF. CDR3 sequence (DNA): TGTGCCAGCAGCCTCCGCGGGGAATCCTACAATGAGCAGTTCTTC.

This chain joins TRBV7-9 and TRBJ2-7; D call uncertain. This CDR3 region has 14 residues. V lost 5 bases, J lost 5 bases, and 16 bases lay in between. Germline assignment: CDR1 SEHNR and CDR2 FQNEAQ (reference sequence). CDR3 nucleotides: TGTGCCAGCAGCCTGACCCCTCCCGAGGACGAGCAGTACTTC. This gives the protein CASSLTPPEDEQYF.

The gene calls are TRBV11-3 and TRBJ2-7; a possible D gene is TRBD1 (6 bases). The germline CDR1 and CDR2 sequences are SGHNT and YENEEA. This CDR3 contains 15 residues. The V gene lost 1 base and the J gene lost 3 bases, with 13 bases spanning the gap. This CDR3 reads CASSLGGQGFYEQYF. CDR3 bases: TGTGCCAGCAGCTTAGGGGGGCAGGGGTTCTACGAGCAGTACTTC.